The 30 T cell receptor beta chains reported below all come from one sample, sequenced in a study of shared clonotypes between healthy human individuals. Profiling relied on immunoSEQ multiplex PCR, and the TCRdb table lists in-frame clones only, not all of them. The sample consists of about 1 million clones, roughly 80% of them appearing once. The source material was memory CD4+ T cells sorted from blood. This sample's subset: CD45RA-negative fraction. These receptors all stem from a man aged 18 to 35 in good health.

This sequence joins TRBV14 and TRBJ2-5; D may be TRBD1 or TRBD2 (5 bases each). Per germline, CDR1 SGHDN and CDR2 FVKESK. Trimming removed 4 bases at V and 0 bases at J, with 12 bases between. The CDR3 contains 15 residues. CDR3 region: CASSPGTLYQETQYF. As DNA, the CDR3 is TGTGCCAGCAGCCCCGGGACCCTCTACCAAGAGACCCAGTACTTC. Based on the CDR3 plus reference TRBV14 and TRBJ2-5, the full variable domain is EAGVTQFPSHSVIEKGQTVTLRCDPISGHDNLYWYRRVMGKEIKFLLHFVKESKQDESGMPNNRFLAERTGGTYSTLKVQPAELEDSGVYFCASSPGTLYQETQYFGPGTRLLVL.

CDR3 nucleotide sequence: TGCGCCAGCAGTCAGGCGGACAGGAACCGCACAGATACGCAGTATTTT. The encoded protein is CASSQADRNRTDTQYF. The V gene is TRBV23-1, the J gene TRBJ2-3, with 7 nucleotides matching TRBD1. TRBV23-1 is placed among ORFs of uncertain function. CDR3 length equals 16 residues. The V segment lost 3 bases and the J segment 1 base; nucleotides outside the gene matches: 7.

The chain carries TRBV6-6 and TRBJ1-1, with a possible D match to TRBD1 (6 bases). V gave up 0 bases and J gave up 10 bases, with 12 bases separating them. Germline CDR1 MNHNY, CDR2 SVGAGI (reference sequence). This CDR3 has 13 residues. The CDR3, as DNA: TGTGCCAGCAGTTACTCGATGCGGGGGGCAGCTTTCTTT. This gives the protein CASSYSMRGAAFF.

This CDR3 reads CASSGSTSGPTRQYF. CDR3 sequence (DNA): TGTGCCAGTAGTGGATCGACTAGCGGGCCTACGAGGCAGTACTTC. This chain connects TRBV19 to TRBJ2-7; 10 nucleotides align to TRBD2. J was trimmed by 9 bases and V by 5 bases; bases with no gene match: 13. CDR3 length equals 15 residues. Germline V gene lookup returns CDR1 LNHDA and CDR2 SQIVND (reference sequence).

There are a few counts of this clone. The chain links TRBV30 to TRBJ1-1; tentative D call: TRBD1 (6 bases). Trimming pared 4 bases from V and 11 bases from J, leaving 14 bases between. This CDR3 is built from 11 residues. CDR1 is GTSNPN, CDR2 SVGIG, per germline (reference sequence). Written as DNA, the CDR3 is TGTGCCTGGAACAAGGACAGTGGCGCTTTCTTT. Protein: CAWNKDSGAFF.

The rearrangement uses TRBV9 and TRBJ2-2, with 10 bases fitting TRBD1. The CDR3 consists of 17 residues. Germline CDR1 is SGDLS and CDR2 is YYNGEE. V shed 0 bases, J shed 4 bases, and the junction held 6 bases outside the gene matches. CDR3 region: CASSVAGDRGPTGELFF. In DNA form, the CDR3 reads TGTGCCAGCAGCGTAGCTGGGGACAGGGGACCCACCGGGGAGCTGTTTTTT.

This chain links TRBV15 with TRBJ2-3; TRBD2 agrees at 7 bases. The CDR3 consists of 15 residues. Germline CDR1 reads LNHNV; CDR2 reads YYDKDF (reference sequence). The V segment lost 5 bases and the J segment 2 bases; nucleotides outside the gene matches: 7. CDR3 loop: CATSPRGVNTDTQYF. The CDR3 DNA is TGTGCCACCAGCCCACGGGGGGTAAACACAGATACGCAGTATTTT.

This clone was recorded at least ten times. The chain uses TRBV29-1 and TRBJ2-1; D is undetermined. The CDR3 extends over 15 amino acids. CDR1 SQVTM and CDR2 ANQGSEA come from the germline V gene. V was shortened by 1 base and J by 1 base, with 11 bases between the two germline ends. The CDR3 spells CSVEGILHSYNEQFF. CDR3 coding DNA: TGCAGCGTTGAAGGGATACTCCATTCCTACAATGAGCAGTTCTTC.

The J gene is TRBJ2-1, the V gene TRBV2, with TRBD1 identical over 7 bases. CDR1 is SNHLY and CDR2 is FYNNEI in the germline V gene. After removal of 5 bases from V and 9 bases from J, the junction contained 13 bases not matched to a gene. CDR3 size: 15 residues. CDR3 DNA sequence: TGTGCCAGCAGTTCTGAGTTTGACAGGGCCGGTGAGCAGTTCTTC. As protein: CASSSEFDRAGEQFF. Combining the CDR3 with reference TRBV2 and TRBJ2-1 gives the whole variable domain EPEVTQTPSHQVTQMGQEVILRCVPISNHLYFYWYRQILGQKVEFLVSFYNNEISEKSEIFDDQFSVERPDGSNFTLKIRSTKLEDSAMYFCASSSEFDRAGEQFFGPGTRLTVL.

Concerning this clone itself: Germline and junction disagree at one end, which may indicate a read error. The chain has TRBV10-3 and TRBJ1-2, with TRBD1 as a possible D gene (5 bases). CDR3 size: 11 residues. Germline V gene lookup returns CDR1 ENHRY and CDR2 SYGVKD. CDR3 loop: CAISGGQGLSF. The CDR3 nucleotides read TGTGCCATCAGTGGCGGCCAGGGACTTAGTTTC.

The V call is TRBV7-3, the J call TRBJ2-7; the D is unclear. The V end was cut by 3 bases, the J end by 1 base, with 7 bases between. Germline V gene data show CDR1 as SGHTA and CDR2 as FQGTGA. CDR3 size: 13 residues. The CDR3 is CASSFQSSYEQYF. CDR3 sequence (DNA): TGTGCCAGCAGCTTTCAATCTTCCTACGAGCAGTACTTC.

This sequence joins TRBV5-5 and TRBJ2-7; no definite D call. Trimming took 3 bases from V and 4 from J, leaving 5 bases between them. Germline CDR1 is SGHKS and CDR2 is YYEKEE (reference sequence). This CDR3 has 11 residues. The CDR3 sequence: CASSWLYEQYF. In nucleotides, the CDR3 is TGTGCCAGCAGCTGGCTATACGAGCAGTACTTC.

This clone was detected only once. The same CDR3 also results from other DNA sequences found in this sample. This chain links TRBV5-4 with TRBJ1-2; TRBD1 matches at 8 bases. The ends lost 5 bases at V and 5 bases at J; junction bases unmatched: 5. CDR3 length: 13 amino acids. Germline CDR1 and CDR2: SGHNT and YYREEE (reference sequence). The CDR3: CASSSTGGYGYTF. CDR3 DNA sequence: TGTGCCAGCAGTTCTACAGGGGGATATGGCTACACCTTC.

This chain links TRBV20-1 with TRBJ1-2, with a tentative D call TRBD1 (5 bases). The CDR3 is made up of 11 amino acids. Germline values: CDR1 DFQATT, CDR2 SNEGSKA (reference sequence). The V end was cut by 6 bases, the J end by 4 bases, with 9 bases between. The DNA of the CDR3 is TGCAGTGCGTCAGGGTCCTATGGCTACACCTTC. The encoded protein is CSASGSYGYTF.

The chain is built from TRBV25-1 and TRBJ1-4, with a possible D match to TRBD1 (5 bases). CDR1 and CDR2 from the germline V gene are MGHDK and SYGVNS. This CDR3 region has 12 residues. Deletions cut 6 bases from V and 12 bases from J, with 14 bases between. CDR3 DNA sequence: TGTGCCAGCAGGGGGGGGGTCGGGGAACTGTTTTTT. This sequence encodes CASRGGVGELFF.

The gene calls are TRBV4-1 and TRBJ1-2, with unresolved D. This CDR3 contains 12 residues. In germline, CDR1 is MGHRA, CDR2 YSYEKL. V was trimmed by 1 base and J by 8 bases, leaving 8 bases between them. CDR3 nucleotides: TGCGCCAGCAGCCAAGCTCTGGGGGGCTACACCTTC. This gives the protein CASSQALGGYTF.

This chain uses TRBV5-1 with TRBJ2-7; D gene unclear. The V and J ends lost 0 bases and 6 bases respectively, with 10 bases between them. Germline CDR1 SGHRS, CDR2 YFSETQ. This CDR3 is 13 amino acids long. This chain's CDR3 is CASSLVLGSEQYF. The CDR3, as DNA: TGCGCCAGCAGCTTGGTCCTGGGTTCCGAGCAGTACTTC.

The V call is TRBV11-3, the J call TRBJ2-3; D is undetermined. CDR3 length: 14 amino acids. Looked up from germline, CDR1 is SGHNT and CDR2 is YENEEA. The ends were cut back, 5 bases at V and 2 bases at J, with 11 bases in the middle. The CDR3 region is CASSPRGDTDTQYF. The CDR3 nucleotides are TGTGCCAGCAGCCCTCGTGGGGACACAGATACGCAGTATTTT.

Note on this clone: The same CDR3 can be traced to other DNA sequences in this sample. The V gene is TRBV28, the J gene TRBJ1-5; weak D call: TRBD1 (5 bases). V dropped 6 bases and J dropped 1 base, with 13 bases sitting between them. Germline CDR1 is MDHEN and CDR2 is SYDVKM. This CDR3 is 15 amino acids long. This CDR3 reads CASRRGEESNQPQHF. The CDR3, as DNA: TGTGCCAGCAGGCGGGGGGAGGAAAGCAATCAGCCCCAGCATTTT.

A single count supports this clone. The chain employs TRBV28 and TRBJ2-1; TRBD2 matches at 8 bases. The CDR3 totals 16 residues. Looked up from germline, CDR1 is MDHEN and CDR2 is SYDVKM. V shed 5 bases and J 0 bases; nucleotides not matched to a gene: 6. For the CDR3, the DNA is TGTGCCAGCAGTCCGGGGGGGGCAAGCTCCTACAATGAGCAGTTCTTC. It specifies CASSPGGASSYNEQFF.

This chain joins TRBV5-1 and TRBJ1-4; D remains ambiguous. The CDR3 covers 14 residues. Trimming cost V 4 bases and J 8 bases, with 15 bases left between them. Germline loops: CDR1 SGHRS, CDR2 YFSETQ. The CDR3 region has the DNA TGCGCCAGCAGCGAAGGAACAGTGGAAGAAAAACTGTTTTTT. Its protein is CASSEGTVEEKLFF.

The chain is built from TRBV2 and TRBJ1-5, with D perhaps matching TRBD1 (6 bases). Looked up from germline, CDR1 is SNHLY and CDR2 is FYNNEI. V lost 6 bases and J lost 7, with 13 bases in between. The CDR3 totals 13 residues. CDR3 nucleotides: TGTGCCAGCAGAGTCAACAGGGAGCAGCCCCAGCATTTT. Residues: CASRVNREQPQHF. Based on the CDR3 plus reference TRBV2 and TRBJ1-5, the full variable domain is EPEVTQTPSHQVTQMGQEVILRCVPISNHLYFYWYRQILGQKVEFLVSFYNNEISEKSEIFDDQFSVERPDGSNFTLKIRSTKLEDSAMYFCASRVNREQPQHFGDGTRLSIL.

V is TRBV12-5 and J is TRBJ2-7; 7 positions agree with TRBD1. CDR1 is LGHNT and CDR2 is FRNRAP in the germline V gene. The CDR3 covers 14 residues. V was clipped by 7 bases and J by 5 bases; unmatched bases: 11. The CDR3 reads CASDSHRGPDEQYF. In nucleotides, the CDR3 is TGTGCTAGTGATTCTCACAGGGGCCCTGACGAGCAGTACTTC.

This clone was seen at least ten times. V is TRBV6-1 and J is TRBJ1-2; no firm D call. The CDR3 runs 12 residues. In germline, CDR1 is MNHNS, CDR2 SASEGT. V dropped 4 bases and J dropped 4 bases, with 7 bases sitting between them. The CDR3 protein is CASSGGFYGYTF. CDR3 coding DNA: TGTGCCAGCAGTGGGGGTTTCTATGGCTACACCTTC.

This chain joins TRBV10-3 and TRBJ2-1; D is uncertain. CDR3 length: 17 amino acids. Germline V lookup: CDR1 ENHRY, CDR2 SYGVKD. V lost 3 bases and J 4 bases, leaving 19 bases between the germline ends. CDR3 sequence: CAISDESGRLLYNEQFF. In nucleotides, the CDR3 is TGTGCCATCAGTGATGAATCAGGCCGATTACTTTACAATGAGCAGTTCTTC.

The chain carries TRBV19 and TRBJ1-1; tentatively, D is TRBD1 (5 bases). The CDR3 consists of 14 residues. Germline-derived CDR1 and CDR2 are LNHDA and SQIVND (reference sequence). The V end was cut by 6 bases, the J end by 0 bases, with 11 bases between. CDR3 sequence reads: CASSQTALNTEAFF. The CDR3 bases are TGTGCCAGTAGCCAGACAGCACTGAACACTGAAGCTTTCTTT. The full variable domain, with the rest looked up from reference TRBV19 and TRBJ1-1, is DGGITQSPKYLFRKEGQNVTLSCEQNLNHDAMYWYRQDPGQGLRLIYYSQIVNDFQKGDIAEGYSVSREKKESFPLTVTSAQKNPTAFYLCASSQTALNTEAFFGQGTRLTVV.

The chain joins TRBV11-2 to TRBJ1-2, with D possibly being TRBD1 (5 bases). Germline V CDR1 and CDR2: SGHAT, FQNNGV. The CDR3 is 13 amino acids. V was shortened by 1 base and J by 5 bases, with 8 bases between the two germline ends. The CDR3 nucleotides are TGTGCCAGCAGCTTAGTGCGGGGGTATGGCTACACCTTC. Its translation is CASSLVRGYGYTF.

The chain uses TRBV29-1 and TRBJ2-1; 8 nucleotides align to TRBD1. There are 14 residues in the CDR3. CDR1 and CDR2 from the germline V gene are SQVTM and ANQGSEA. V lost 8 bases, J lost 4 bases, and 10 bases stayed unmatched. In DNA, the CDR3 is TGCAGCATCCGAGGGCAGGGGGCGTACAATGAGCAGTTCTTC. It encodes CSIRGQGAYNEQFF.

CDR3 residues: CASGRVYGYTF. The CDR3 DNA is TGTGCCAGCGGCAGGGTCTATGGCTACACCTTC. V and J are TRBV28 and TRBJ1-2, with a weak D call TRBD1 (5 bases). This CDR3 contains 11 residues. Trimming left V 8 bases short and J 4 bases short, with 8 bases between. Per the germline V gene, CDR1 is MDHEN and CDR2 is SYDVKM.

This clone appeared a few times. CDR3 amino acids: CASKSRLDYEQYF. Written as DNA, the CDR3 is TGTGCCAGCAAAAGCAGGCTTGACTACGAGCAGTACTTC. V usage is TRBV6-1 and J usage is TRBJ2-7; D unclear. CDR1 is MNHNS and CDR2 is SASEGT in the germline V gene. This CDR3 is built from 13 residues. V gave up 7 bases and J gave up 3 bases, with 13 bases separating them.